This T cell receptor beta chain is drawn from a study of blood T cell repertoires in COVID-19. Study details: Acute and convalescent COVID-19 specimens originated in the United States, Italy and Spain. T cells, B-cell-depleted T cells, or PBMCs provided the cDNA or gDNA that served as material.

The sample holds a few counts of this clone. Study processing details: Estimation of nucleated cell counts was performed using reference gene primer amplification. Profiled with immunoSEQ multiplex PCR; TCRdb holds only in-frame clones, not every one. For V, J and clone size, that table is used; D and trimming come from the DNA. Of fewer than 90,000 clones listed, 84% were seen once; the top ten hold approximately 35%. There are 16 residues in the CDR3. Looked up from germline, CDR1 is SGHNT and CDR2 is YYREEE (reference sequence). V lost 3 bases to trimming and J lost 8 bases; unmatched junction nucleotides: 6.

The clonotype was recovered from a man in his sixties or seventies with acute or convalescent COVID-19. Material: peripheral blood. This chain joins TRBV5-4 and TRBJ2-2, with 14 bases lining up with TRBD2. CDR3 sequence (DNA): TGTGCCAGCAGCTCCGGGACTAGCGGGAGTGGTGGGGAGCTGTTTTTT. This encodes CASSSGTSGSGGELFF.